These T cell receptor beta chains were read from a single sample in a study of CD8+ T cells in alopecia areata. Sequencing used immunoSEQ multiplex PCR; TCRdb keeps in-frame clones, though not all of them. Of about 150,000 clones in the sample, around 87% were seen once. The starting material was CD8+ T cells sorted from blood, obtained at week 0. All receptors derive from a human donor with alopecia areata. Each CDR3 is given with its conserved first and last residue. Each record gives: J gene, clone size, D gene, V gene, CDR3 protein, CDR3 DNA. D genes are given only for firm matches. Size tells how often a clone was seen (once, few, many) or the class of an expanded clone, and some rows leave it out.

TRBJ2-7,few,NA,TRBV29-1,CSVAEVSNYEQYF,TGCAGCGTTGCGGAAGTCTCCAACTACGAGCAGTACTTC
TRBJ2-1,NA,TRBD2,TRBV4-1,CASLAPSGVEQFF,TGCGCCAGCTTGGCTCCTAGCGGGGTTGAGCAGTTCTTC
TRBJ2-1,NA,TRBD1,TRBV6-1,CASSEAPGQSYNEQFF,TGTGCCAGCAGTGAAGCCCCGGGACAGTCATACAATGAGCAGTTCTTC
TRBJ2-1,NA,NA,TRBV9,CASSVWENEQFF,TGTGCCAGCAGCGTATGGGAAAATGAGCAGTTCTTC
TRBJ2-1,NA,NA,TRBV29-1,CSSDLQNRAGEQFF,TGCAGCTCTGATCTCCAGAACAGGGCCGGTGAGCAGTTCTTC
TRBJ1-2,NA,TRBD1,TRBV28,CASSRQGAGDYGYTF,TGTGCCAGCAGCCGACAGGGGGCCGGCGACTATGGCTACACCTTC
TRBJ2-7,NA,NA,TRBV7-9,CASSSEDRAYEQYF,TGTGCCAGCAGCTCAGAGGACAGAGCCTACGAGCAGTACTTC
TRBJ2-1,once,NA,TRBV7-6,CASSQGTNEQFF,TGTGCCAGCAGCCAGGGGACCAATGAGCAGTTCTTC
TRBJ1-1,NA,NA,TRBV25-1,CASSEPAGEAFF,TGTGCCAGCAGTGAACCAGCTGGGGAAGCTTTCTTT
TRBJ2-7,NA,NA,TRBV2,CASNDITSYEQYF,TGTGCCAGTAACGACATTACCTCCTACGAGCAGTACTTC
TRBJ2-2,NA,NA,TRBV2,CASSDPSRSYTGELFF,TGTGCCAGCAGTGATCCCTCCAGGTCGTACACCGGGGAGCTGTTTTTT
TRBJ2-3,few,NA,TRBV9,CASSVGRATDTQYF,TGTGCCAGCAGCGTAGGCAGGGCGACAGATACGCAGTATTTT
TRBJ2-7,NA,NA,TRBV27,CASSLASGLHEQYF,TGTGCCAGCAGCCTGGCCTCAGGGTTACACGAGCAGTACTTC
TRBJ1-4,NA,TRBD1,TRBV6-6,CASSYSVGRGMEKLFF,TGTGCCAGCAGTTACTCTGTCGGCAGGGGGATGGAAAAACTGTTTTTT
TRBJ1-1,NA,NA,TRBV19,CASSIDPFTHTEAFF,TGTGCCAGTAGTATAGATCCGTTTACTCACACTGAAGCTTTCTTT
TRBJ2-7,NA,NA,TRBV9,CASSVGQASSYEQYF,TGTGCCAGCAGCGTAGGTCAGGCCAGCTCCTACGAGCAGTACTTC
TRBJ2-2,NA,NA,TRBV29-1,CSVGGAGTELFF,TGCAGCGTTGGTGGGGCGGGCACAGAGCTGTTTTTT